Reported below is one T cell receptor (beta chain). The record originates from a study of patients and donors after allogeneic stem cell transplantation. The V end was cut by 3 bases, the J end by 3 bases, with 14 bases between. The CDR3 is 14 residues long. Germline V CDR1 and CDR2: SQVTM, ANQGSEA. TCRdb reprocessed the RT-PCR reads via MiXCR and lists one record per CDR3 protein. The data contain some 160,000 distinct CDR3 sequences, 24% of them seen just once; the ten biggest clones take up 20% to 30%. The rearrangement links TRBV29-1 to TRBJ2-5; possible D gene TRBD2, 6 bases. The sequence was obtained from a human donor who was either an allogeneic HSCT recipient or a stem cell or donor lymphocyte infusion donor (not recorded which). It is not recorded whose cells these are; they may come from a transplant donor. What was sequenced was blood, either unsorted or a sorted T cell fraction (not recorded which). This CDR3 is CSVEGRGGEETQYF. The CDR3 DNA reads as TGCAGCGTTGAGGGGCGGGGAGGTGAAGAGACCCAGTACTTC.